The 26 T cell receptor beta chains below were found in one sample sequenced in a study of cytomegalovirus exposure and HLA in healthy donors. The PCR used 60 Vbeta and 13 Jbeta primers. The method was immunoSEQ multiplex PCR; TCRdb's version includes in-frame clones alone and lacks a portion of them. The data show about 160,000 clones, roughly 73% seen once. Source material: PBMCs. The receptors originated from a male donor in good health and CMV-seronegative.

The CDR3 DNA reads as TGTGCCAGCAGCGGCGCGCAGGCGGCTCAGGGGGAGCAGTACTTC. It specifies CASSGAQAAQGEQYF. The genes are TRBV5-4 and TRBJ2-7, with a weak D call TRBD1 (6 bases). This CDR3 is 15 amino acids long. V was shortened by 4 bases and J by 7 bases, with 21 bases between the two germline ends. CDR1 and CDR2 from the germline V gene are SGHNT and YYREEE (reference sequence).

The V call is TRBV19, the J call TRBJ1-5; 8 positions agree with TRBD1. V was pared by 6 bases and J by 0 bases, with 4 bases of the junction left unmatched. The CDR3 length is 15 residues. Germline CDR1 reads LNHDA; CDR2 reads SQIVND (reference sequence). DNA of the CDR3: TGTGCCAGTAGACGGGACAGGAGTAGCAATCAGCCCCAGCATTTT. As protein: CASRRDRSSNQPQHF.

The chain combines TRBV7-8 with TRBJ1-2, with 9 bases lining up with TRBD1. Per the germline V gene, CDR1 is SGHVS and CDR2 is FQNEAQ. The CDR3 has 14 amino acids. Trimming took 4 bases from V and 5 from J; bases not matched to a gene: 5. The CDR3 sequence: CASSSQGAGYGYTF. The CDR3 nucleotides are TGTGCCAGCAGCTCACAGGGGGCAGGGTATGGCTACACCTTC.

The gene calls are TRBV15 and TRBJ2-1, with unresolved D. CDR3 length equals 13 residues. Trimming shortened V by 0 bases and J by 10 bases, and 10 bases separated the two germline ends. The germline V gene encodes CDR1 LNHNV and CDR2 YYDKDF (reference sequence). CDR3 in DNA: TGTGCCACCAGCAGAGAACTCTCCAGGGAGCAGTTCTTC. Its protein is CATSRELSREQFF.

This clone was detected a few times. The chain uses TRBV29-1 and TRBJ1-6; a weak D match, TRBD1 (6 bases). CDR1 and CDR2 (germline): SQVTM, ANQGSEA. V dropped 6 bases and J dropped 8 bases, with 11 bases sitting between them. The CDR3 runs 12 residues. The CDR3 protein is CSVGEGDSPLHF. The CDR3 nucleotides read TGCAGCGTGGGGGAGGGGGATTCACCCCTCCACTTT.

V usage is TRBV27 and J usage is TRBJ2-7; TRBD2 matches 10 bases. CDR3 size: 14 residues. Germline loops: CDR1 MNHEY, CDR2 SMNVEV (reference sequence). V was clipped by 7 bases and J by 2 bases; unmatched bases: 5. CDR3 in DNA: TGTGCCAGCAAGAGGACTAGCGGAGCCTACGAGCAGTACTTC. It translates to CASKRTSGAYEQYF.

This chain uses TRBV15 with TRBJ2-5; 8 bases are shared with TRBD1. This CDR3 contains 14 residues. Losses at the gene ends were 3 bases for V and 5 bases for J; bases not matched to a gene: 5. Germline CDR1 is LNHNV and CDR2 is YYDKDF (reference sequence). This CDR3 reads CATSSGGQAETQYF. Here the CDR3 DNA reads TGTGCCACCAGCAGTGGGGGACAGGCGGAGACCCAGTACTTC.

This clone was seen a handful of times. The chain carries TRBV19 and TRBJ1-2, with a possible D match to TRBD1 (6 bases). The V and J ends lost 5 bases and 4 bases respectively, with 14 bases between them. The CDR3 runs 14 residues. Germline V lookup: CDR1 LNHDA, CDR2 SQIVND (reference sequence). The CDR3 loop reads CASSPGGAIYGYTF. Written as DNA, the CDR3 is TGTGCCAGTAGTCCTGGGGGGGCGATCTATGGCTACACCTTC. The full variable domain, with the rest looked up from reference TRBV19 and TRBJ1-2, is DGGITQSPKYLFRKEGQNVTLSCEQNLNHDAMYWYRQDPGQGLRLIYYSQIVNDFQKGDIAEGYSVSREKKESFPLTVTSAQKNPTAFYLCASSPGGAIYGYTFGSGTRLTVV.

The rearrangement links TRBV4-1 to TRBJ2-3; D unresolved. Germline V gene lookup returns CDR1 MGHRA and CDR2 YSYEKL. The CDR3 has 14 amino acids. V was cut by 4 bases and J by 0 bases, with 8 bases left in between. The chain's CDR3 is CASSPHSSTDTQYF. CDR3 nucleotides: TGCGCCAGCAGCCCTCACTCTAGCACAGATACGCAGTATTTT.

This clone was seen only a few times. V usage is TRBV19 and J usage is TRBJ1-2; D may be TRBD1 (6 bases). Per the germline V gene, CDR1 is LNHDA and CDR2 is SQIVND (reference sequence). The CDR3 is 14 residues long. Trimming took 3 bases from V and 0 from J, leaving 8 bases between them. CDR3 protein: CASSIGQPNYGYTF. Here the CDR3 DNA reads TGTGCCAGTAGTATCGGACAGCCTAACTATGGCTACACCTTC.

This clone was seen only once. This chain connects TRBV9 to TRBJ1-6; maybe TRBD1 (5 bases). Deletions cut 4 bases from V and 8 bases from J, with 13 bases between. Germline-derived CDR1 and CDR2 are SGDLS and YYNGEE. The CDR3 consists of 14 residues. CDR3 sequence (DNA): TGTGCCAGCAGCCTCGCCGGGGGGGATTCACCCCTCCACTTT. Translating it yields CASSLAGGDSPLHF.

This clone was observed a few times. This rearrangement joins TRBV12-5 to TRBJ1-1, with 7 bases matching TRBD1. Germline V gene sequence: CDR1 LGHNT, CDR2 FRNRAP. This CDR3 has 14 amino acids. V lost 9 bases and J lost 3; bases outside the gene matches: 10. This CDR3 reads CASLRGGRDTEAFF. In nucleotides, the CDR3 is TGTGCTAGCCTTCGAGGGGGCCGGGACACTGAAGCTTTCTTT.

This clone turned up a few times. This sequence joins TRBV28 and TRBJ1-1; the match to TRBD1 covers 9 bases. This CDR3 contains 15 residues. After removal of 4 bases from V and 11 bases from J, the junction contained 14 bases not matched to a gene. The germline V gene encodes CDR1 MDHEN and CDR2 SYDVKM. For the CDR3, the DNA is TGTGCCAGCAGTTCCACTTATACAGGGGGCGGTCATGCTTTCTTT. The encoded protein is CASSSTYTGGGHAFF.

The chain recombines TRBV27 with TRBJ2-5; 9 nucleotides line up with TRBD2. Germline V lookup: CDR1 MNHEY, CDR2 SMNVEV (reference sequence). The V segment lost 6 bases and the J segment 5 bases; nucleotides outside the gene matches: 13. The CDR3 runs to 16 residues. CDR3 protein: CASSSSNSGGRETQYF. CDR3 coding DNA: TGTGCCAGCAGCTCATCGAATAGCGGGGGTAGGGAGACCCAGTACTTC.

This clone was seen only once. The chain has TRBV19 and TRBJ1-2, with D hard to call. Germline V gene lookup returns CDR1 LNHDA and CDR2 SQIVND (reference sequence). The V end lost 2 bases, the J end lost 4 bases, and 14 bases lay between the germline ends. The length of the CDR3 is 15 residues. The CDR3 nucleotides read TGTGCCAGTAGTATATCGAATGAGGGCCTCTATGGCTACACCTTC. Protein: CASSISNEGLYGYTF.

The V call is TRBV5-4, the J call TRBJ1-4, with TRBD1 matching over 11 bases. There are 16 residues in the CDR3. V was pared by 4 bases and J by 8 bases, with 10 bases of the junction left unmatched. The V gene's germline CDR1 is SGHNT and CDR2 YYREEE (reference sequence). The CDR3 sequence: CASSTDRGPHSEKLFF. In DNA form, the CDR3 reads TGTGCCAGCAGCACGGACAGGGGGCCCCACAGCGAAAAACTGTTTTTT. Based on the CDR3 plus reference TRBV5-4 and TRBJ1-4, the full variable domain is ETGVTQSPTHLIKTRGQQVTLRCSSQSGHNTVSWYQQALGQGPQFIFQYYREEENGRGNFPPRFSGLQFPNYSSELNVNALELDDSALYLCASSTDRGPHSEKLFFGSGTQLSVL.

This sequence joins TRBV5-1 and TRBJ2-4, with 14 bases lining up with TRBD2. Unmatched junction bases numbered 13, after V lost 4 bases and J lost 1 base. CDR3 length: 20 amino acids. The germline V gene encodes CDR1 SGHRS and CDR2 YFSETQ. This CDR3 is CASSPTTSGRAGFAKNIQYF. The DNA for the CDR3 is TGCGCCAGCAGCCCTACGACTAGCGGGAGGGCAGGCTTTGCCAAAAACATTCAGTACTTC.

The V and J genes are TRBV28 and TRBJ2-7, with 11 bases aligning to TRBD2. V lost 5 bases to trimming and J lost 2 bases; unmatched junction nucleotides: 5. The CDR3 is 15 amino acids. Germline values: CDR1 MDHEN, CDR2 SYDVKM. The DNA for the CDR3 is TGTGCCAGCAGTACTAGCGGGAGCCCAGCCTACGAGCAGTACTTC. It specifies CASSTSGSPAYEQYF.

The CDR3 DNA follows: TGTGCCAGCAGCGTAGGCGGCACAACTGACACTGAAGCTTTCTTT. Its translation: CASSVGGTTDTEAFF. The chain uses TRBV9 and TRBJ1-1; D is ambiguous. With 0 bases removed from V and 3 bases from J, the gap between germline ends came to 12 bases. Germline lookup yields CDR1 SGDLS and CDR2 YYNGEE. The CDR3 spans 15 residues.

In this sample, this clone turned up a few times. The rearrangement joins TRBV27 to TRBJ2-7, with TRBD1 identical over 11 bases. The CDR3 covers 13 residues. V lost 5 bases to trimming and J lost 6 bases; unmatched junction nucleotides: 3. From germline, CDR1 is MNHEY and CDR2 SMNVEV (reference sequence). CDR3: CASSRTGGGEQYF. The DNA for the CDR3 is TGTGCCAGCAGTCGGACAGGGGGCGGCGAGCAGTACTTC.

This clone was found once. This chain connects TRBV2 to TRBJ2-7; D might be TRBD1 (5 bases). This CDR3 has 13 amino acids. With 4 bases removed from V and 2 bases from J, the gap between germline ends came to 9 bases. CDR1 SNHLY and CDR2 FYNNEI come from the germline V gene. The CDR3 reads CASSGTITYEQYF. The CDR3 DNA reads as TGTGCCAGCAGTGGGACAATTACCTACGAGCAGTACTTC.

The CDR3 region is CASSPSSGSFHEQYF. For the CDR3, the DNA is TGTGCCAGCAGCCCCTCTAGCGGGAGTTTCCACGAGCAGTACTTC. The chain recombines TRBV6-5 with TRBJ2-7, with 10 bases fitting TRBD2. The CDR3 extends over 15 amino acids. The V gene's germline CDR1 is MNHEY and CDR2 SVGAGI. The V and J ends lost 6 bases and 5 bases, in that order; junction bases with no gene match: 10.

The gene calls are TRBV5-1 and TRBJ1-2, with D possibly matching TRBD1 (6 bases). With 0 bases removed from V and 6 bases from J, the gap between germline ends came to 6 bases. Per the germline V gene, CDR1 is SGHRS and CDR2 is YFSETQ. The CDR3 length is 12 residues. The CDR3 reads CASSLGGHGYTF. The CDR3 DNA sequence: TGCGCCAGCAGCTTGGGGGGGCATGGCTACACCTTC.

The chain recombines TRBV9 with TRBJ1-5, with D unclear. The germline CDR1 and CDR2 sequences are SGDLS and YYNGEE. This CDR3 comprises 14 residues. V lost 4 bases and J 2 bases, leaving 10 bases between the germline ends. CDR3 residues: CASSRDQGNQPQHF. CDR3 in DNA: TGTGCCAGCAGCCGAGACCAGGGCAATCAGCCCCAGCATTTT.

The V call is TRBV5-1, the J call TRBJ2-7, with 7 bases matching TRBD1. Germline trimming cut 4 bases from V and 3 bases from J; bases unmatched to any gene: 4. In germline, CDR1 is SGHRS, CDR2 YFSETQ. The CDR3 sequence is 13 residues long. Here the CDR3 reads CASSRQGDYEQYF. The CDR3 DNA sequence: TGCGCCAGCAGCAGGCAGGGGGACTACGAGCAGTACTTC.

In DNA form, the CDR3 reads TGTGCCAGCAGCATTACTAGCGGGAGACCAGATACGCAGTATTTT. Translation gives CASSITSGRPDTQYF. The rearrangement uses TRBV6-5 and TRBJ2-3, with 11 bases lining up with TRBD2. The CDR3 extends over 15 amino acids. From germline, CDR1 is MNHEY and CDR2 SVGAGI. V was pared by 6 bases and J by 4 bases, with 6 bases of the junction left unmatched.